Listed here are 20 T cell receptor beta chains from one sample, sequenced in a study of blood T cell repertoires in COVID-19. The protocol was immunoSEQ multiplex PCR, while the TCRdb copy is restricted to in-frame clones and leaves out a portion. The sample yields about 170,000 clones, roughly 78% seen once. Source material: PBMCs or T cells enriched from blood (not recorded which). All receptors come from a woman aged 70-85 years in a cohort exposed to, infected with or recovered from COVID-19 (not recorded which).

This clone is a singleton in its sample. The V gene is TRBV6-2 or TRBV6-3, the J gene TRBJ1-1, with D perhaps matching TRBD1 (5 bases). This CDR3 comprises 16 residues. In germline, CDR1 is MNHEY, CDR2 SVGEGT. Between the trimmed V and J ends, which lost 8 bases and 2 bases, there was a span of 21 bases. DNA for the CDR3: TGTGCCAGCCGCCCCGATAGGGGAGGATATAACACTGAAGCTTTCTTT. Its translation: CASRPDRGGYNTEAFF.

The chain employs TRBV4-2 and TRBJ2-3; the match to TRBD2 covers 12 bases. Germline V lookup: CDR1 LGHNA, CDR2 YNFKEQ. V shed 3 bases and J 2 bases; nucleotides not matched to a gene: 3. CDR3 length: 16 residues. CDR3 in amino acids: CASSHRLAGVTDTQYF. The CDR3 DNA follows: TGTGCCAGCAGCCACCGACTAGCGGGAGTCACAGATACGCAGTATTTT.

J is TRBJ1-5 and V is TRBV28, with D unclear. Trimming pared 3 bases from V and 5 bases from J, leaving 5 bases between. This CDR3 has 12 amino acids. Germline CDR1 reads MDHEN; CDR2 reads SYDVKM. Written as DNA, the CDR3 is TGTGCCAGCAGTTTTGAGTATCAGCCCCAGCATTTT. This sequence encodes CASSFEYQPQHF.

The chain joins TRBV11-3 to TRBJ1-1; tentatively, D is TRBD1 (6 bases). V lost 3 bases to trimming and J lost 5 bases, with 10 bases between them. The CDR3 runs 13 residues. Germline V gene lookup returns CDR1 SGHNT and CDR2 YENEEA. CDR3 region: CASSFTQGTEAFF. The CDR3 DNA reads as TGTGCCAGCAGCTTCACACAGGGTACTGAAGCTTTCTTT.

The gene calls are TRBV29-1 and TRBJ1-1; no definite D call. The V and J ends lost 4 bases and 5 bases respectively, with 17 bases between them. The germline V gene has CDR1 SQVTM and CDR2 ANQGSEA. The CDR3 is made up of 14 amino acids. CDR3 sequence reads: CSVARVIASTEAFF. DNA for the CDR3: TGCAGCGTTGCACGGGTAATAGCTAGTACTGAAGCTTTCTTT.

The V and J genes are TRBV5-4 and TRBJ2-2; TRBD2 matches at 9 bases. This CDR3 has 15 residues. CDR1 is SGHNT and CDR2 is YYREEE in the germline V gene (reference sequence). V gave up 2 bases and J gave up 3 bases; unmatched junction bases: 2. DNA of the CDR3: TGTGCCAGCAGCTTAGGCGGGAGGGACACCGGGGAGCTGTTTTTT. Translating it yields CASSLGGRDTGELFF.

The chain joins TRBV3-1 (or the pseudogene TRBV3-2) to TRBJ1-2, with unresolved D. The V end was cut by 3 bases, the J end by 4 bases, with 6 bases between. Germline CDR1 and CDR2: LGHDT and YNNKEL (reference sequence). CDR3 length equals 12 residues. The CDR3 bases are TGTGCCAGCAGCCAGGGAGTCTATGGCTACACCTTC. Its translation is CASSQGVYGYTF.

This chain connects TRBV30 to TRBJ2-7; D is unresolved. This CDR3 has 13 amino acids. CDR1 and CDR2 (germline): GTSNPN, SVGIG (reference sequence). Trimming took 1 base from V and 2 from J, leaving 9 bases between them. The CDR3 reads CAWSAEAPYEQYF. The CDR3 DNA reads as TGTGCCTGGAGTGCAGAGGCCCCCTACGAGCAGTACTTC. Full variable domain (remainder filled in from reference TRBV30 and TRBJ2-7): SQTIHQWPATLVQPVGSPLSLECTVEGTSNPNLYWYRQAAGRGLQLLFYSVGIGQISSEVPQNLSASRPQDRQFILSSKKLLLSDSGFYLCAWSAEAPYEQYFGPGTRLTVT.

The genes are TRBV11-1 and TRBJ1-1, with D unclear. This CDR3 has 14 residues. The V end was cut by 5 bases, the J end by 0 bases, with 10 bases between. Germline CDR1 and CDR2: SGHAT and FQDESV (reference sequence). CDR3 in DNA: TGTGCCAGCAGCCGGCGGTATATGAACACTGAAGCTTTCTTT. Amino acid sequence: CASSRRYMNTEAFF.

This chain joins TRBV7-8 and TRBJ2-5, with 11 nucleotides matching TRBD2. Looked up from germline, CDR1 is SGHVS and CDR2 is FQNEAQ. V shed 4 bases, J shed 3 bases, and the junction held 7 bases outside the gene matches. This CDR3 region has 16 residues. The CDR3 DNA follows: TGTGCCAGCAGCTCACTAATTAGCGGGAGGGAAGAGACCCAGTACTTC. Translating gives CASSSLISGREETQYF.

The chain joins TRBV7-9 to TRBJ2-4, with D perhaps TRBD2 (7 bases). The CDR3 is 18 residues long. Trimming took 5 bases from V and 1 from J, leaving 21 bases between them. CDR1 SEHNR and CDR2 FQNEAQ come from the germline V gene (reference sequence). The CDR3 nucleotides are TGTGCCAGCAGCCCTAACTTCGGGGGGCGCGGGGCCAAAAACATTCAGTACTTC. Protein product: CASSPNFGGRGAKNIQYF.

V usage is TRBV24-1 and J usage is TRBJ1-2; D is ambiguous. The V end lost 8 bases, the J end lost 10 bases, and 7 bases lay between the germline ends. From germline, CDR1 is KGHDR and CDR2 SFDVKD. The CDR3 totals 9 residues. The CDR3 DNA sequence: TGTGCCACCACTTTCCCCTACACCTTC. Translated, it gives CATTFPYTF.

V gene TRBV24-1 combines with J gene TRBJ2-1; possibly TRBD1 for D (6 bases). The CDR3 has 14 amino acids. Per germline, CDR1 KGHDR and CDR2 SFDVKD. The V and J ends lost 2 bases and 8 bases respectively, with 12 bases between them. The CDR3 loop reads CATSDSTGSDEQFF. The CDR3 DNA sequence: TGTGCCACCAGTGATTCCACAGGGAGCGATGAGCAGTTCTTC.

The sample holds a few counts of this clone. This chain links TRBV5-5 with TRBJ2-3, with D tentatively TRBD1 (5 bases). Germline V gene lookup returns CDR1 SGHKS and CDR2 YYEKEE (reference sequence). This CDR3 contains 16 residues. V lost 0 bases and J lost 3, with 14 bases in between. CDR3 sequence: CASSLGPGRETDTQYF. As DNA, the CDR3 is TGTGCCAGCAGCTTGGGACCGGGCAGGGAAACAGATACGCAGTATTTT.

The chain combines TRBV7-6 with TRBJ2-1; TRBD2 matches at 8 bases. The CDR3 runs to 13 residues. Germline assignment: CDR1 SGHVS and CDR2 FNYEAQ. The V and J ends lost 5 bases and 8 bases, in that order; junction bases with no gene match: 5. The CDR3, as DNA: TGTGCCAGCAGCCGGGGACTAGTAGATGAGCAGTTCTTC. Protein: CASSRGLVDEQFF.

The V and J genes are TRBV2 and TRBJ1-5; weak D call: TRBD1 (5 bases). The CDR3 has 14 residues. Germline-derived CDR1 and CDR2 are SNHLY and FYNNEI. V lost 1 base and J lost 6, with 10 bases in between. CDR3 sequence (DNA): TGTGCCAGCAGTGAAGGCAGGGAGGGTCAGCCCCAGCATTTT. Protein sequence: CASSEGREGQPQHF.

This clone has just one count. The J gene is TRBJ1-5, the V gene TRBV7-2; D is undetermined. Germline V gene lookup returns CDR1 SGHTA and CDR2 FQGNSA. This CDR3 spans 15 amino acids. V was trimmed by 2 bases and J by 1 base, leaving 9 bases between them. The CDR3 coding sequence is TGTGCCAGCAGCTTAACCGCACAGAGCAATCAGCCCCAGCATTTT. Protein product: CASSLTAQSNQPQHF.

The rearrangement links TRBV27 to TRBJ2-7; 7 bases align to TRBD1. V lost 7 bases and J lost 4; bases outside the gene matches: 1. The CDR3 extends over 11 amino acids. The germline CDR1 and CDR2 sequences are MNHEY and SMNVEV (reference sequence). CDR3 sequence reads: CASIRGYEQYF. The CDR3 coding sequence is TGTGCCAGCATCAGGGGGTACGAGCAGTACTTC.

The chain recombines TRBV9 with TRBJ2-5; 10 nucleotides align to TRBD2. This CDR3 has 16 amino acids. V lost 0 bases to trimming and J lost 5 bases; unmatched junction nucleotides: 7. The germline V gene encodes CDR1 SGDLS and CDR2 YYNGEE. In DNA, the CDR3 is TGTGCCAGCAGCGTAGAGGCTAGCGGGAGCTCGGAGACCCAGTACTTC. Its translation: CASSVEASGSSETQYF.

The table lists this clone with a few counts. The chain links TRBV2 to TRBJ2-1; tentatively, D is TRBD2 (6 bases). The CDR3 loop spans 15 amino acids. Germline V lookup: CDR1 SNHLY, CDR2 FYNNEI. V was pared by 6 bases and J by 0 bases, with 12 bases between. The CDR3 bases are TGTGCCAGCAGCCGGGAGTCGAGCTCCTACAATGAGCAGTTCTTC. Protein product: CASSRESSSYNEQFF.